Following are 19 T cell receptor beta chains from one sample sequenced in a study of T-cell memory formation after mild COVID-19. TCRdb re-derived calls from the 5' RACE reads in MiXCR, one entry per CDR3 protein. The profile shows some 270,000 distinct CDR3 sequences, over 15% of them singletons. Specimen: PBMCs or a T cell subset sorted from them (not recorded which). The source of these receptors is an adult woman who had mild COVID-19 (a few samples of this study predate the infection). Cell type and time point are not known.

The rearrangement joins TRBV4-2 to TRBJ1-1; D not resolved. The CDR3 is 13 residues long. The germline gives CDR1 LGHNA, CDR2 YNFKEQ. Trimming stripped 0 bases from V and 3 bases from J, with 5 bases between. CDR3 amino acids: CASSQERDTEAFF. CDR3 sequence (DNA): TGTGCCAGCAGCCAAGAAAGGGACACTGAAGCTTTCTTT.

V is TRBV12-3 or TRBV12-4 and J is TRBJ1-5; 7 nucleotides agree with TRBD1. The J segment lost 4 bases and the V segment lost 6 bases, leaving 12 bases of the junction unmatched. The CDR3 runs 16 residues. CDR3 sequence (DNA): TGTGCCAGCAGCCGTACAACAGGGGTAGGAAATCAGCCCCAGCATTTT. Translating gives CASSRTTGVGNQPQHF.

The V call is TRBV7-9, the J call TRBJ2-3; D assignment may be TRBD1 or TRBD2 (5 bases each). The CDR3 runs 17 residues. The ends were cut back, 5 bases at V and 0 bases at J, with 18 bases in the middle. CDR1 SEHNR and CDR2 FQNEAQ come from the germline V gene (reference sequence). The CDR3 DNA sequence: TGTGCCAGCAGCCCGAGGTTGAGGGGTCTTAGCACAGATACGCAGTATTTT. Encoded protein: CASSPRLRGLSTDTQYF.

This clonotype was picked up many times. The chain couples TRBV5-1 to TRBJ1-5, with 7 bases lining up with TRBD1. CDR1 and CDR2 (germline): SGHRS, YFSETQ. This CDR3 has 15 residues. Unmatched junction bases numbered 6, after V lost 4 bases and J lost 2 bases. This chain's CDR3 is CASSPGQDRNQPQHF. CDR3 nucleotides: TGCGCCAGCAGCCCCGGACAGGACCGCAATCAGCCCCAGCATTTT.

This clonotype was picked up a small number of times. This chain joins TRBV15 and TRBJ2-5; maybe TRBD1 (5 bases). Trimming shortened V by 0 bases and J by 6 bases, and 14 bases separated the two germline ends. From germline, CDR1 is LNHNV and CDR2 YYDKDF (reference sequence). The CDR3 totals 15 residues. CDR3 in amino acids: CATSRDGQGWKTQYF. The CDR3 DNA reads as TGTGCCACCAGCAGAGATGGGCAGGGTTGGAAGACCCAGTACTTC.

The chain links TRBV12-3 or TRBV12-4 to TRBJ1-3; the match to TRBD1 covers 9 bases. The junction had 6 bases not matched to a gene; V was cut back by 3 bases and J by 0 bases. The CDR3 has 17 amino acids. The CDR3 DNA follows: TGTGCCAGCAGTTTGTTGACAGGGGGAAGCTCTGGAAACACCATATATTTT. This gives the protein CASSLLTGGSSGNTIYF.

This clonotype was detected only a few times. This chain links TRBV20-1 with TRBJ1-5; D is uncertain. CDR3 length: 13 amino acids. Trimming left V 6 bases short and J 0 bases short, with 9 bases between. The V gene's germline CDR1 is DFQATT and CDR2 SNEGSKA (reference sequence). CDR3 protein: CSAKSDSNQPQHF. The CDR3 nucleotides read TGCAGTGCGAAGTCCGATAGCAATCAGCCCCAGCATTTT.

The chain employs TRBV10-3 and TRBJ1-1; 11 positions agree with TRBD1. CDR3 length: 16 amino acids. V was clipped by 6 bases and J by 1 base; unmatched bases: 7. The germline gives CDR1 ENHRY, CDR2 SYGVKD. In DNA, the CDR3 is TGTGCCATCAGGCCCGGGACAGGGGGTAAGAACACTGAAGCTTTCTTT. Residues: CAIRPGTGGKNTEAFF.

This sequence joins TRBV4-1 and TRBJ2-7; 8 nucleotides agree with TRBD1. The CDR3 is 16 residues long. After removal of 5 bases from V and 0 bases from J, the junction contained 9 bases not matched to a gene. Germline lookup yields CDR1 MGHRA and CDR2 YSYEKL. In DNA form, the CDR3 reads TGCGCCAGCAGCTACGCCCCGGGACAGGCCTCCTACGAGCAGTACTTC. Its protein product is CASSYAPGQASYEQYF.

The chain recombines TRBV7-3 with TRBJ2-3; TRBD1 matches at 7 bases. Germline CDR1 and CDR2: SGHTA and FQGTGA. The CDR3 is 14 residues long. V lost 4 bases to trimming and J lost 2 bases; unmatched junction nucleotides: 3. The CDR3 protein is CASSYGQATDTQYF. The CDR3 DNA reads as TGTGCCAGCAGCTACGGACAGGCCACAGATACGCAGTATTTT.

The V call is TRBV20-1, the J call TRBJ2-3; TRBD2 matches at 13 bases. Germline-derived CDR1 and CDR2 are DFQATT and SNEGSKA (reference sequence). CDR3 size: 17 residues. With V trimmed by 1 base and J by 8 bases, 12 bases remained unmatched. As DNA, the CDR3 is TGCAGTGCTAGAGGGCCGGGACTAGCGGGAAAGGGTGGTACGCAGTATTTT. It codes for CSARGPGLAGKGGTQYF.

This clonotype has more than one count but fewer than ten. The V gene is TRBV20-1, the J gene TRBJ2-7; D ambiguous. V lost 6 bases and J 0 bases, leaving 6 bases between the germline ends. This CDR3 contains 11 residues. Germline CDR1 is DFQATT and CDR2 is SNEGSKA (reference sequence). CDR3 residues: CSAGPSYEQYF. The CDR3 DNA is TGCAGTGCCGGGCCCTCCTACGAGCAGTACTTC.

This clonotype has more than one count but fewer than ten. This chain uses TRBV5-6 with TRBJ1-1; no firm D call. The CDR3 runs to 15 residues. V was shortened by 4 bases and J by 10 bases, with 23 bases between the two germline ends. The germline CDR1 and CDR2 sequences are SGHDT and YYEEEE. The CDR3 region is CASSPVTYTSLGAFF. In DNA, the CDR3 is TGTGCCAGCAGCCCGGTGACATATACCTCCCTGGGAGCTTTCTTT.

This chain connects TRBV18 to TRBJ2-1; TRBD1 matches at 11 bases. The germline V gene has CDR1 KGHSH and CDR2 LQKENI. The CDR3 contains 19 residues. V lost 1 base, J lost 0 bases, and 8 bases stayed unmatched. DNA for the CDR3: TGTGCCAGCTCACCACTCCCCGGGACAGGGGGTAGCTCCTACAATGAGCAGTTCTTC. Residues: CASSPLPGTGGSSYNEQFF.

The chain has TRBV20-1 and TRBJ2-1; 7 bases are a match to TRBD2. Germline values: CDR1 DFQATT, CDR2 SNEGSKA (reference sequence). The CDR3 loop spans 14 amino acids. Trimming cost V 6 bases and J 8 bases; bases outside gene matches: 13. DNA for the CDR3: TGCAGTGCCCCCCCTCTCGGCGGGAGCCATGAGCAGTTCTTC. Translation gives CSAPPLGGSHEQFF.

The rearrangement joins TRBV10-2 to TRBJ2-3; 11 nucleotides agree with TRBD2. From germline, CDR1 is WSHSY and CDR2 SAAADI. V shed 7 bases and J 3 bases; nucleotides not matched to a gene: 6. The length of the CDR3 is 15 residues. CDR3 sequence: CASTGLAERTDTQYF. CDR3 DNA sequence: TGCGCCAGCACGGGACTAGCGGAGCGAACAGATACGCAGTATTTT.

The chain combines TRBV29-1 with TRBJ2-3; D perhaps matches TRBD2 (6 bases). The CDR3 extends over 13 amino acids. Germline V gene sequence: CDR1 SQVTM, CDR2 ANQGSEA. Trimming took 2 bases from V and 8 from J, leaving 14 bases between them. CDR3 protein: CSVEWRVGGTQYF. The CDR3 coding sequence is TGCAGCGTTGAATGGAGGGTCGGGGGTACGCAGTATTTT.

This clonotype was found a few times. The V and J genes are TRBV5-1 and TRBJ1-6, with 7 bases lining up with TRBD1. The CDR3 contains 14 residues. V dropped 4 bases and J dropped 5; count of bases not matched to a gene: 3. The germline V gene has CDR1 SGHRS and CDR2 YFSETQ. CDR3 loop: CASSGGQNNSPLHF. CDR3 bases: TGCGCCAGCAGCGGGGGACAGAATAATTCACCCCTCCACTTT. Full variable domain (missing parts from reference TRBV5-1 and TRBJ1-6): KAGVTQTPRYLIKTRGQQVTLSCSPISGHRSVSWYQQTPGQGLQFLFEYFSETQRNKGNFPGRFSGRQFSNSRSEMNVSTLELGDSALYLCASSGGQNNSPLHFGNGTRLTVT.

This clonotype occurred a few times. J is TRBJ2-2 and V is TRBV4-3, with D uncertain. This CDR3 is 15 amino acids long. Per germline, CDR1 LGHNA and CDR2 YSLEER. Trimming removed 1 base from V and 7 bases from J, with 13 bases in between. CDR3 loop: CASSQAEGYSGELFF. For the CDR3, the DNA is TGCGCCAGCAGCCAAGCAGAAGGGTACAGCGGGGAGCTGTTTTTT.